This passage covers 30 T cell receptor beta chains from one sample sequenced in a study of T cell responses to AZD1222 COVID-19 vaccine. Data came from immunoSEQ multiplex PCR; TCRdb stores just in-frame clones and leaves some out. Among tens of thousands of clones listed, 92% were seen once. Source: peripheral blood, taken 28 days after the second AZD1222 dose. These receptors were obtained from an adult who received the AZD1222 COVID-19 vaccine.

The chain couples TRBV7-9 to TRBJ2-3; the match to TRBD1 covers 7 bases. The J segment lost 2 bases and the V segment lost 3 bases, leaving 2 bases of the junction unmatched. This CDR3 is built from 14 residues. Germline loops: CDR1 SEHNR, CDR2 FQNEAQ (reference sequence). The CDR3 coding sequence is TGTGCCAGCAGCTTTACAGGGGTCACAGATACGCAGTATTTT. It specifies CASSFTGVTDTQYF.

The chain has TRBV6-5 and TRBJ1-3, with TRBD1 matching 7 bases. Germline-derived CDR1 and CDR2 are MNHEY and SVGAGI. V was clipped by 5 bases and J by 3 bases; unmatched bases: 7. The CDR3 runs 15 residues. The CDR3 here is CASSLETGSGNTIYF. As DNA, the CDR3 is TGTGCCAGCAGTCTCGAGACAGGGAGTGGAAACACCATATATTTT.

The chain has TRBV18 and TRBJ1-1; D is ambiguous. V dropped 6 bases and J dropped 4 bases, with 18 bases sitting between them. The CDR3 length is 15 residues. Germline V gives CDR1 KGHSH, CDR2 LQKENI. This chain's CDR3 is CASSAGTGWGTEAFF. The CDR3 nucleotides read TGTGCCAGCTCCGCGGGAACGGGATGGGGCACTGAAGCTTTCTTT. Filled out from reference TRBV18 and TRBJ1-1, the complete variable domain reads NAGVMQNPRHLVRRRGQEARLRCSPMKGHSHVYWYRQLPEEGLKFMVYLQKENIIDESGMPKERFSAEFPKEGPSILRIQQVVRGDSAAYFCASSAGTGWGTEAFFGQGTRLTVV.

The CDR3 nucleotides are TGCGCCAGCAGCGCAGGACAGGACACCGGGGAGCTGTTTTTT. This translates into CASSAGQDTGELFF. The rearrangement joins TRBV5-1 to TRBJ2-2, with 7 bases fitting TRBD1. Germline CDR1 reads SGHRS; CDR2 reads YFSETQ. This CDR3 is built from 14 residues. V lost 4 bases to trimming and J lost 3 bases; unmatched junction nucleotides: 3.

The chain is built from TRBV9 and TRBJ2-1; 7 bases fit TRBD2. Germline CDR1 reads SGDLS; CDR2 reads YYNGEE. This CDR3 has 15 residues. V lost 2 bases to trimming and J lost 9 bases; unmatched junction nucleotides: 11. In DNA form, the CDR3 reads TGTGCCAGCAGCGTTAGGTTAGCGGGTTGGGGTGAGCAGTTCTTC. This sequence encodes CASSVRLAGWGEQFF.

This sequence joins TRBV9 and TRBJ2-5, with D perhaps matching TRBD2 (5 bases). The CDR3 consists of 14 residues. Germline V gives CDR1 SGDLS, CDR2 YYNGEE. Trimming shortened V by 0 bases and J by 5 bases, and 11 bases separated the two germline ends. The CDR3 reads CASSVGAGFETQYF. DNA for the CDR3: TGTGCCAGCAGCGTAGGGGCGGGCTTTGAGACCCAGTACTTC.

The chain uses TRBV27 and TRBJ2-7; 12 bases agree with TRBD2. The trim removed 6 bases at V and 7 bases at J, leaving 16 bases unmatched. This CDR3 has 17 amino acids. CDR1 and CDR2 (germline): MNHEY, SMNVEV (reference sequence). The CDR3 sequence is CASRNRRLAGARSEQYF. CDR3 coding DNA: TGTGCCAGCAGGAACAGAAGACTAGCGGGGGCCAGGAGTGAGCAGTACTTC.

The chain is built from TRBV7-9 and TRBJ1-6; perhaps TRBD1 as D (6 bases). V was pared by 1 base and J by 8 bases, with 9 bases between. Germline assignment: CDR1 SEHNR and CDR2 FQNEAQ (reference sequence). The CDR3 runs 14 residues. DNA for the CDR3: TGTGCCAGCAGCTTAGGGGGGCGAGATTCACCCCTCCACTTT. Translation gives CASSLGGRDSPLHF.

The chain combines TRBV5-1 with TRBJ2-5; unclear D gene. The ends were cut back, 0 bases at V and 2 bases at J, with 5 bases in the middle. Germline values: CDR1 SGHRS, CDR2 YFSETQ. The length of the CDR3 is 13 residues. In nucleotides, the CDR3 is TGCGCCAGCAGCTTGGGCCTTCAAGAGACCCAGTACTTC. Protein product: CASSLGLQETQYF.

The chain has TRBV7-3 and TRBJ1-1, with TRBD1 as a possible D gene (5 bases). In germline, CDR1 is SGHTA, CDR2 FQGTGA. The CDR3 runs to 19 residues. Trimming took 4 bases from V and 2 from J, leaving 26 bases between them. The CDR3 spells CASSSNRLRVRGENTEAFF. The CDR3 DNA reads as TGTGCCAGCAGCTCAAACCGCCTAAGGGTAAGGGGCGAAAACACTGAAGCTTTCTTT.

The V call is TRBV28, the J call TRBJ1-1; 10 bases are a match to TRBD1. This CDR3 comprises 14 residues. The ends lost 7 bases at V and 4 bases at J; junction bases unmatched: 6. Looked up from germline, CDR1 is MDHEN and CDR2 is SYDVKM. The CDR3 nucleotides read TGTGCCAGCACTTGGAGGACAGGGGGCACTGAAGCTTTCTTT. It translates to CASTWRTGGTEAFF.

J is TRBJ1-2 and V is TRBV7-9; TRBD1 might be the D (5 bases). This CDR3 is built from 15 residues. V shed 1 base and J shed 8 bases, with 17 bases lying between them. Per the germline V gene, CDR1 is SEHNR and CDR2 is FQNEAQ (reference sequence). CDR3 coding DNA: TGTGCCAGCAGCTTAGAGGGGCCGGCAGACTGGGGCTACACCTTC. Its protein product is CASSLEGPADWGYTF.

This sequence joins TRBV13 and TRBJ1-6; D unresolved. Trimming stripped 2 bases from V and 1 base from J, with 15 bases between. This CDR3 has 18 residues. Germline CDR1 is PRHDT and CDR2 is FYEKMQ (reference sequence). CDR3 sequence (DNA): TGTGCCAGCAGCTTATCCCCCCCCCGGCCATCCTATAATTCACCCCTCCACTTT. Translated: CASSLSPPRPSYNSPLHF.

The V call is TRBV4-1, the J call TRBJ1-2; TRBD1 matches 10 bases. CDR3 length: 15 residues. The germline V gene has CDR1 MGHRA and CDR2 YSYEKL. The V gene end was trimmed by 0 bases and the J gene end by 7 bases; junction bases not matched to a gene: 5. The CDR3 is CASSQDRQGAFGYTF. CDR3 nucleotide sequence: TGCGCCAGCAGCCAAGATCGACAGGGGGCTTTTGGCTACACCTTC.

The count of this clone is one. The J gene is TRBJ1-3, the V gene TRBV28; D remains ambiguous. V was clipped by 6 bases and J by 6 bases, with 12 bases between them. This CDR3 is built from 13 residues. CDR1 and CDR2 (germline): MDHEN, SYDVKM. The CDR3 region has the DNA TGTGCCAGCAGCCTAAATGCTGTAAACACCATATATTTT. This codes for CASSLNAVNTIYF.

The rearrangement uses TRBV19 and TRBJ1-4; D remains ambiguous. The CDR3 runs to 18 residues. With 3 bases removed from V and 8 bases from J, the gap between germline ends came to 25 bases. CDR1 LNHDA and CDR2 SQIVND come from the germline V gene (reference sequence). CDR3 in DNA: TGTGCCAGTAGTATGGGTGAGAGGTTGGGCCCCGTCGGGGAAAAACTGTTTTTT. Translating gives CASSMGERLGPVGEKLFF.

The chain joins TRBV19 to TRBJ1-1, with a possible D match to TRBD1 (5 bases). Germline CDR1 and CDR2: LNHDA and SQIVND (reference sequence). The CDR3 covers 12 residues. CDR3 bases: TGTGGCACAGGAACCTTGAACACTGAAGCTTTCTTT. This encodes CGTGTLNTEAFF.

This chain links TRBV6-6 with TRBJ1-4; D uncertain. CDR3 length: 16 residues. The ends were cut back, 2 bases at V and 1 base at J, with 11 bases in the middle. Germline V lookup: CDR1 MNHNY, CDR2 SVGAGI (reference sequence). CDR3 sequence (DNA): TGTGCCAGCAGTTACAGGGTAGTAGGAACTAATGAAAAACTGTTTTTT. This codes for CASSYRVVGTNEKLFF.

The V gene is TRBV3-1 (or the pseudogene TRBV3-2), the J gene TRBJ1-2; 8 positions match TRBD1. Germline CDR1 is LGHDT and CDR2 is YNNKEL (reference sequence). The CDR3 sequence is 15 residues long. V was pared by 0 bases and J by 8 bases, with 8 bases of the junction left unmatched. The DNA of the CDR3 is TGTGCCAGCAGCCAAGATGCAGGGGGCGCCGGCGGCTACACCTTC. Translation: CASSQDAGGAGGYTF.

This clone was detected once. The chain uses TRBV6-5 and TRBJ1-2; 11 nucleotides align to TRBD1. V trimming: 6 bases; J trimming: 7 bases; junction bases outside the gene matches: 4. The V gene's germline CDR1 is MNHEY and CDR2 SVGAGI. This CDR3 has 13 residues. As DNA, the CDR3 is TGTGCCAGCAGAGCCGGGACAGGGGGTGGCTACACCTTC. Amino acid sequence: CASRAGTGGGYTF.

The rearrangement uses TRBV21-1 and TRBJ1-5. TRBV21-1 counts as a pseudogene. The CDR3 has 16 residues. In DNA form, the CDR3 reads TGTGCCAGCAGCAAATACCCCTCCTTGTCGAATCAGCCCCAGCATTTT. It translates to CASSKYPSLSNQPQHF.

The genes are TRBV4-2 and TRBJ1-2; D uncertain. This CDR3 comprises 18 residues. Deletions cut 0 bases from V and 4 bases from J, with 21 bases between. Looked up from germline, CDR1 is LGHNA and CDR2 is YNFKEQ. Written as DNA, the CDR3 is TGTGCCAGCAGCCAAGAGGAAAGGAGGACCTCTGAGACCTATGGCTACACCTTC. Translated, it gives CASSQEERRTSETYGYTF.

The chain carries TRBV27 and TRBJ2-3; D may correspond to TRBD1 or TRBD2 (6 bases each). This CDR3 region has 15 residues. V lost 6 bases, J lost 1 base, and 14 bases lay in between. From germline, CDR1 is MNHEY and CDR2 SMNVEV (reference sequence). In nucleotides, the CDR3 is TGTGCCAGCAGCTCGGGGGCTGAAGGCACAGATACGCAGTATTTT. It yields the protein CASSSGAEGTDTQYF.

The table lists this clone with a few counts. The genes are TRBV28 and TRBJ1-5; possible D gene TRBD1, 5 bases. The CDR3 consists of 14 residues. The V end was cut by 6 bases, the J end by 4 bases, with 13 bases between. CDR1 and CDR2 from the germline V gene are MDHEN and SYDVKM. This CDR3 reads CASSSPGTNQPQHF. The DNA for the CDR3 is TGTGCCAGCAGCAGCCCTGGGACGAATCAGCCCCAGCATTTT.

The rearrangement uses TRBV6-5 and TRBJ2-7; 8 positions agree with TRBD2. In germline, CDR1 is MNHEY, CDR2 SVGAGI. The CDR3 spans 16 residues. With V trimmed by 2 bases and J by 1 base, 7 bases remained unmatched. This CDR3 reads CASSYAFSGESYEQYF. CDR3 sequence (DNA): TGTGCCAGCAGTTACGCCTTTAGCGGGGAGTCCTACGAGCAGTACTTC.

J is TRBJ2-5 and V is TRBV6-1; the D is unclear. Trimming removed 2 bases at V and 6 bases at J, with 7 bases between. Germline CDR1 and CDR2: MNHNS and SASEGT. This CDR3 comprises 12 residues. Written as DNA, the CDR3 is TGTGCCAGCAGTGAACTCGGAAAGACCCAGTACTTC. This gives the protein CASSELGKTQYF.

In this sample, this clone turned up a few times. V usage is TRBV6-1 and J usage is TRBJ1-2; the D gene is possibly TRBD1 (5 bases). CDR3 size: 15 residues. The germline V and J ends were trimmed by 2 bases and 2 bases, with 12 bases remaining between them. CDR1 and CDR2 (germline): MNHNS, SASEGT. CDR3 amino acids: CASSEFRGSNYGYTF. CDR3 DNA sequence: TGTGCCAGCAGTGAATTTAGGGGATCGAACTATGGCTACACCTTC.

V is TRBV7-9 and J is TRBJ2-1; D not certain. This CDR3 comprises 16 residues. Germline CDR1 reads SEHNR; CDR2 reads FQNEAQ (reference sequence). The germline V and J ends were trimmed by 1 base and 9 bases, with 19 bases remaining between them. CDR3 sequence reads: CASSLGVTGPGREQFF. CDR3 DNA sequence: TGTGCCAGCAGCTTAGGAGTTACGGGTCCGGGCCGTGAGCAGTTCTTC.

V usage is TRBV27 and J usage is TRBJ2-7; 7 bases line up with TRBD1. The V segment lost 3 bases and the J segment 3 bases; nucleotides outside the gene matches: 5. CDR3 length: 14 residues. The germline V gene has CDR1 MNHEY and CDR2 SMNVEV (reference sequence). The CDR3: CASSLTGIFYEQYF. The DNA for the CDR3 is TGTGCCAGCAGTTTGACAGGGATCTTCTACGAGCAGTACTTC.

This chain uses TRBV18 with TRBJ2-5; TRBD1 matches 11 bases. The germline V gene encodes CDR1 KGHSH and CDR2 LQKENI. The CDR3 spans 14 residues. The V and J ends lost 5 bases and 5 bases, in that order; junction bases with no gene match: 4. CDR3 sequence: CASSSGTGGETQYF. CDR3 DNA sequence: TGTGCCAGCTCATCCGGGACAGGGGGGGAGACCCAGTACTTC.